This T cell receptor beta chain was documented in a study of regulatory T cells in long-lasting Graves disease. Findings of the study overall: The study found persistent patients shared more public clonotypes (2,741) than new patients (about 880).

Libraries of TCR beta came from iRepertoire HTBI primers plus Arm-PCR of CDR3 regions. TCRdb used MiXCR to reprocess the multiplex PCR reads, holding one entry per CDR3 protein. The sample contains 300,000 to 400,000 distinct CDR3 sequences, over 15% of which appear only once. The CDR3 runs 13 residues. The V and J ends lost 3 bases and 8 bases respectively, with 13 bases between them. CDR1 is SNHLY and CDR2 is FYNNEI in the germline V gene. There are many counts of this clonotype. Its target is not known. Regarding time point: newly diagnosed GD, antithyroid drugs for less than 3 months. The TCR library was prepared using RNA isolated from PBMCs. The sample also formed part of further work on T cells in Graves' hyperthyroidism and ophthalmopathy.

The starting material was peripheral blood mononuclear cells (PBMCs), obtained at new diagnosis, from a patient treated with antithyroid drugs. This clonotype was sampled from a man aged 40-49 years with Graves disease. The chain couples TRBV2 to TRBJ1-2, with a tentative D call TRBD1 (5 bases). Written as DNA, the CDR3 is TGTGCCAGCAGTGATCAGGGTCCTTGGGGCTACACCTTC. This sequence encodes CASSDQGPWGYTF. Looking up the rest from reference TRBV2 and TRBJ1-2 gives the full variable domain: EPEVTQTPSHQVTQMGQEVILRCVPISNHLYFYWYRQILGQKVEFLVSFYNNEISEKSEIFDDQFSVERPDGSNFTLKIRSTKLEDSAMYFCASSDQGPWGYTFGSGTRLTVV.